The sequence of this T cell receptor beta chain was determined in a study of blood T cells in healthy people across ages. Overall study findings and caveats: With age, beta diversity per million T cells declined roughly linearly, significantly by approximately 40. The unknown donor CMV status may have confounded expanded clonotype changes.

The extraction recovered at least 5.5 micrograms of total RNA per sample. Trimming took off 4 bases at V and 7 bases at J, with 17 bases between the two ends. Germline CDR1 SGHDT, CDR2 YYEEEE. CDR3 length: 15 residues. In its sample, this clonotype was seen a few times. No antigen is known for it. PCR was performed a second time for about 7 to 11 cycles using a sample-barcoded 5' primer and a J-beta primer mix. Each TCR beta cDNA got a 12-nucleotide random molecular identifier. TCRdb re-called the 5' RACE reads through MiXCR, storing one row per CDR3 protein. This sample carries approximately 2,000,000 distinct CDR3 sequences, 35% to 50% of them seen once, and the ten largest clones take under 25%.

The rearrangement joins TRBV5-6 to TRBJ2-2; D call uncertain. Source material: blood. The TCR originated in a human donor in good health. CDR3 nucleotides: TGTGCCAGCAGCGGCTGGCTGGGCACCGGCGGGGAGCTGTTTTTT. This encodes CASSGWLGTGGELFF.